Included here is one T cell receptor (beta chain) sequence, with context. Its antigen is undetermined. This sample stems from a study of identical twins. One entry per CDR3 protein results from TCRdb running MiXCR on the 5' RACE reads. The sample lists approximately 350,000 distinct CDR3 sequences, roughly an eighth occurring once. Notes on the study in general: Weaker excess sharing between twins was seen in beta out-of-frame sequences. Modeled out-of-frame TCR alpha sharing in monozygotic twins fell below observed levels. Carriage of fewer insertions was seen in abundant cord blood beta clonotypes, whereas memory repertoires showed none.

These data were likewise used in another study, on yellow fever vaccine responses in identical twins. That paper adds: The authors reported partly convergent, partly personalized vaccine responses in identical twins.

The TCR sequence derives from a woman aged 18 to 35 in good health. The source material was CD8+ T cells sorted from blood.

CDR3 residues: CSARSRGLSGVGETQYF. CDR3 in DNA: TGCAGTGCCCGAAGTAGGGGATTATCGGGAGTTGGTGAGACCCAGTACTTC. V gene TRBV20-1 combines with J gene TRBJ2-5; possibly TRBD2 for D (6 bases). Germline V gives CDR1 DFQATT, CDR2 SNEGSKA (reference sequence). Trimming stripped 6 bases from V and 5 bases from J, with 28 bases between. The CDR3 sequence is 17 residues long.